The clone carrying this TCR beta chain was observed at least ten times. The CDR3 loop spans 15 amino acids. The V and J ends lost 3 bases and 7 bases, in that order; junction bases with no gene match: 9. TCRdb passed the RT-PCR reads through MiXCR, listing each CDR3 protein once. Counted here are hundreds of thousands of distinct CDR3 sequences, 14% occurring once; the ten biggest clones make up 3.6%. This sequence joins TRBV12-3 or TRBV12-4 and TRBJ2-5; 9 bases agree with TRBD1. The sequencing input was memory CD4+ T cells from blood. This TCR was recovered from a female donor in good health, serving as a healthy control. CDR3 bases: TGTGCCAGCAGTTTCCCCCGGGACAGGGAGGGGACCCAGTACTTC. Translating it yields CASSFPRDREGTQYF.